This passage covers 28 T cell receptor beta chains from one sample sequenced in a study of metastatic and nonmetastatic thyroid tumors (dated by TCRdb to 2020 to 2022). None of the patients had been given any treatment before thyroid surgery. The method was PCR. TCRdb lists the instrument as Illumina HiSeq 4000. Using fastp trimming at Q25 and MiXCR clonotype assembly, TCRdb reanalyzed the public sequencing data and kept in-frame beta chains. A total of about 92,000 clones appear in this sample, about 15% of them only once. Roughly 3.9% of the sample belongs to the ten largest clones. Sequencing was performed on blood. These receptors were collected from a female donor with papillary thyroid cancer or a benign thyroid nodule (not recorded which). Some clones in this sample may be carry-over from other donors' samples.

In its sample, this clone was seen many times. J is TRBJ2-1 and V is TRBV20-1, with 11 positions matching TRBD2. Germline CDR1 and CDR2: DFQATT and SNEGSKA (reference sequence). This CDR3 comprises 15 residues. The V and J ends lost 6 bases and 4 bases, in that order; junction bases with no gene match: 8. This CDR3 is CSAPTTSGGYNEQFF. DNA of the CDR3: TGCAGTGCCCCGACCACTAGCGGGGGTTACAATGAGCAGTTCTTC.

Ten or more counts support this clone. The same CDR3 also results from other DNA sequences found in this sample. This rearrangement joins TRBV12-5 to TRBJ2-5; no clear D. The CDR3 totals 19 residues. The V gene lost 5 bases and the J gene lost 1 base, with 26 bases spanning the gap. The germline gives CDR1 LGHNT, CDR2 FRNRAP. The CDR3: CASGLYPHKLDRVQETQYF. The CDR3 nucleotides are TGTGCTAGTGGTCTCTACCCCCATAAATTGGACCGAGTCCAAGAGACCCAGTACTTC.

There are a few counts of this clone. Germline is not matched at one junction end, which may reflect a read error. The chain employs TRBV6-5 and TRBJ1-1; 10 bases are a match to TRBD1. Germline-derived CDR1 and CDR2 are MNHEY and SVGAGI. This CDR3 is built from 15 residues. Here the CDR3 DNA reads TGTGCCAGCAGTTACCGGACAGGGGGGTGCACTGAAGCTCTCTTT. It codes for CASSYRTGGCTEALF.

This clone was counted at least ten times. The CDR3, as DNA: TGTGCCAGCAGTCACACCGAAGGGCCTGAGCAGTTCTTC. It specifies CASSHTEGPEQFF. This sequence joins TRBV11-2 and TRBJ2-1, with no clear D. The CDR3 consists of 13 residues. The ends were cut back, 6 bases at V and 9 bases at J, with 15 bases in the middle. CDR1 is SGHAT, CDR2 FQNNGV, per germline.

This clone has more than one count but fewer than ten. Just one base apart from a much larger clone, this may be a read error. The V call is TRBV20-1, the J call TRBJ2-5; D call uncertain. The CDR3 is 10 amino acids. Per the germline V gene, CDR1 is DFQATT and CDR2 is SNEGSKA (reference sequence). CDR3 nucleotide sequence: TGCAGTGCTGAAAAAGAGACCAAGTACTTC. Translated, it gives CSAEKETKYF.

This chain joins TRBV5-8 and TRBJ2-1; 8 bases agree with TRBD2. The J segment lost 8 bases and the V segment lost 0 bases, leaving 4 bases of the junction unmatched. This CDR3 is 14 amino acids long. Germline V gene data show CDR1 as SGHTS and CDR2 as YDEGEE. DNA of the CDR3: TGTGCCAGCAGCTTGGCCGGGGGGGTACATGAGCAGTTCTTC. Encoded protein: CASSLAGGVHEQFF.

In this sample, this clone turned up many times. This chain links TRBV6-1 with TRBJ1-6, with D unresolved. CDR3 size: 14 residues. Germline lookup yields CDR1 MNHNS and CDR2 SASEGT. Deletions cut 0 bases from V and 5 bases from J, with 5 bases between. The CDR3 coding sequence is TGTGCCAGCAGTGAAGCGCGACATAATTCACCCCTCCACTTT. It codes for CASSEARHNSPLHF.

This clone was observed a handful of times. The chain recombines TRBV7-9 with TRBJ2-4; 11 positions agree with TRBD2. The CDR3 spans 17 residues. Germline CDR1 reads SEHNR; CDR2 reads FQNEAQ (reference sequence). Losses at the gene ends were 2 bases for V and 0 bases for J; bases not matched to a gene: 3. Written as DNA, the CDR3 is TGTGCCAGCAGCTTACAACTAGCGGGGGCAGCCAAAAACATTCAGTACTTC. This translates into CASSLQLAGAAKNIQYF.

The J gene is TRBJ2-6, the V gene TRBV11-2; possible D gene TRBD1, 6 bases. V was trimmed by 2 bases and J by 0 bases, leaving 8 bases between them. The germline gives CDR1 SGHAT, CDR2 FQNNGV. The CDR3 consists of 16 residues. CDR3 nucleotide sequence: TGTGCCAGCAGCTTACAGGGGTTCTCTGGGGCCAACGTCCTGACTTTC. This codes for CASSLQGFSGANVLTF.

This clone has a count of ten or more. J is TRBJ2-1 and V is TRBV7-9, with D hard to call. The CDR3 contains 11 residues. Trimming removed 1 base from V and 13 bases from J, with 8 bases in between. The germline gives CDR1 SEHNR, CDR2 FQNEAQ (reference sequence). CDR3 loop: CASSLDPVQFF. In DNA form, the CDR3 reads TGTGCCAGCAGCTTAGATCCGGTACAGTTCTTC.

This clone was detected only a few times. This may be a read error: a much more frequent sequence differs by one nucleotide. The same CDR3 arises from other DNA sequences in this sample as well. V usage is TRBV4-2 and J usage is TRBJ1-2; the match to TRBD1 covers 7 bases. The length of the CDR3 is 15 residues. Trimming cost V 0 bases and J 4 bases; bases outside gene matches: 5. Germline V lookup: CDR1 LGHNA, CDR2 YNFKEQ. This CDR3 reads CASSQDRTGAYGYTF. For the CDR3, the DNA is TGTGCCAGCAGCCAAGATAGAACAGGGGCCTATGGCTACACCTTC.

This clone was counted ten times or more. This sequence joins TRBV18 and TRBJ2-7; D is perhaps TRBD2 (7 bases). The CDR3 covers 14 residues. CDR1 and CDR2 (germline): KGHSH, LQKENI. V lost 2 bases to trimming and J lost 4 bases, with 12 bases between them. For the CDR3, the DNA is TGTGCCAGCTCACCAAGCGGGACAATTTACGAGCAGTACTTC. It codes for CASSPSGTIYEQYF. Filled out from reference TRBV18 and TRBJ2-7, the complete variable domain reads NAGVMQNPRHLVRRRGQEARLRCSPMKGHSHVYWYRQLPEEGLKFMVYLQKENIIDESGMPKERFSAEFPKEGPSILRIQQVVRGDSAAYFCASSPSGTIYEQYFGPGTRLTVT.

Regarding this clone: One base away lies a much larger clone, so this may be a sequencing read error. The chain recombines TRBV2 with TRBJ2-7; no firm D call. CDR1 is SNHLY and CDR2 is FYNNEI in the germline V gene. The CDR3 covers 12 residues. The CDR3 loop reads CASSEKVYEQYF. The CDR3 DNA reads TGCGCCAGCAGTGAAAAGGTCTACGAGCAGTACTTC.

This clone was detected ten times or more. The CDR3 DNA sequence: TGTGCCAGCACCTCAAACTATTCACCCCTCCACTTT. It codes for CASTSNYSPLHF. This chain joins TRBV6-1 and TRBJ1-6; D remains ambiguous. From germline, CDR1 is MNHNS and CDR2 SASEGT. The V end lost 7 bases, the J end lost 8 bases, and 9 bases lay between the germline ends. The CDR3 has 12 residues.

This clone occurred a few times. The chain has TRBV12-3 or TRBV12-4 and TRBJ2-5; 11 bases agree with TRBD2. The CDR3 covers 16 residues. The junction had 8 bases not matched to a gene; V was cut back by 3 bases and J by 5 bases. CDR3 sequence reads: CASSLSGLAAAETQYF. CDR3 DNA: TGTGCCAGCAGTTTGTCGGGACTAGCGGCGGCGGAGACCCAGTACTTC.

There are a few counts of this clone. The rearrangement uses TRBV7-9 and TRBJ2-7, with 8 nucleotides matching TRBD1. Per the germline V gene, CDR1 is SEHNR and CDR2 is FQNEAQ (reference sequence). This CDR3 region has 12 residues. V lost 5 bases and J lost 7; bases outside the gene matches: 4. CDR3 DNA sequence: TGTGCCAGCAGCACGGACAGGGTAGAGCAGTACTTC. It codes for CASSTDRVEQYF.

This clone has at least ten counts. The V and J genes are TRBV15 and TRBJ2-1, with D tentatively TRBD1 or TRBD2 (5 bases each). The CDR3 covers 13 residues. The germline V gene encodes CDR1 LNHNV and CDR2 YYDKDF (reference sequence). Trimming stripped 4 bases from V and 4 bases from J, with 8 bases between. The CDR3 DNA follows: TGTGCCACCAGCACCGAGGGGTACAATGAGCAGTTCTTC. Its translation: CATSTEGYNEQFF.

This clone was seen at least ten times. The V call is TRBV10-3, the J call TRBJ2-7, with 10 bases matching TRBD1. The CDR3 is 16 amino acids. J lost 1 base, V lost 6 bases, and 9 bases had no gene match. Germline assignment: CDR1 ENHRY and CDR2 SYGVKD. The DNA of the CDR3 is TGTGCCATCAGGAGGGGGACAGGGGCTAAATCCTACGAGCAGTACTTC. Its protein is CAIRRGTGAKSYEQYF.

This clone occurred a few times. This may be a read error: a much more frequent sequence differs by one nucleotide. This rearrangement joins TRBV14 to TRBJ2-7; D remains ambiguous. Germline V lookup: CDR1 SGHDN, CDR2 FVKESK. This CDR3 spans 11 amino acids. The CDR3 loop reads CTSSHTFEQYF. In DNA, the CDR3 is TGTACCAGCAGTCACACGTTCGAGCAGTACTTC.

Notes on this clone: The junction departs from the called germline gene at one end, perhaps through a read error. The chain carries TRBV6-1 and TRBJ1-5; D is perhaps TRBD1 (6 bases). This CDR3 region has 16 residues. Germline V lookup: CDR1 MNHNS, CDR2 SASEGT. The CDR3 protein is CSVWGPVVYSNQPQHF. The CDR3 DNA follows: TGCTCCGTTTGGGGGCCAGTGGTCTATAGCAATCAGCCCCAGCATTTT.

This clone was seen many times. The V and J genes are TRBV6-2 or TRBV6-3 and TRBJ2-2, with 13 nucleotides matching TRBD2. CDR3 length: 14 residues. From germline, CDR1 is MNHEY and CDR2 SVGEGT. The V segment lost 7 bases and the J segment 7 bases; nucleotides outside the gene matches: 3. The CDR3 protein is CASTGLAGLGELFF. The CDR3 nucleotides are TGTGCCAGCACGGGACTAGCGGGGCTCGGGGAGCTGTTTTTT.

The genes are TRBV9 and TRBJ1-1, with D perhaps matching TRBD1 (5 bases). Germline V lookup: CDR1 SGDLS, CDR2 YYNGEE. V lost 4 bases and J 5 bases, leaving 15 bases between the germline ends. The CDR3 runs 14 residues. The CDR3 DNA reads TGTGCCAGCAGCTTGGGGGGTGGTGGGACTGAAGCTTTCTTT. The encoded protein is CASSLGGGGTEAFF.

This clone showed up just a few times. The chain recombines TRBV28 with TRBJ2-5; D possibly matches TRBD1 or TRBD2 (6 bases each). The CDR3 contains 14 residues. Germline V gene data show CDR1 as MDHEN and CDR2 as SYDVKM. Trimming took 7 bases from V and 5 from J, leaving 17 bases between them. CDR3 protein: CASTRTVGGETQYF. For the CDR3, the DNA is TGTGCCAGCACTAGGACAGTGGGAGGTGAGACCCAGTACTTC.

This clone was detected only a few times. This chain links TRBV19 with TRBJ2-7, with D unresolved. Deletions cut 5 bases from V and 3 bases from J, with 14 bases between. CDR3 length: 14 residues. Per germline, CDR1 LNHDA and CDR2 SQIVND (reference sequence). CDR3 amino acids: CASSAPGRSYEQYF. The CDR3 DNA sequence: TGTGCCAGTAGTGCCCCCGGCAGGAGCTACGAGCAGTACTTC.

For this clone: A much larger clone lies a single base off, so this may be a read error. V is TRBV29-1 and J is TRBJ2-2; the match to TRBD1 covers 9 bases. V lost 6 bases to trimming and J lost 6 bases; unmatched junction nucleotides: 5. CDR3 size: 13 residues. Germline loops: CDR1 SQVTM, CDR2 ANQGSEA. For the CDR3, the DNA is TGCAGCGTCTACAGGGGGCTAGCCGGGGAGCTGTTTTTT. Its translation is CSVYRGLAGELFF.

Ten or more counts support this clone. This chain joins TRBV7-3 and TRBJ1-6; D is uncertain. The CDR3 length is 15 residues. Trimming took 2 bases from V and 4 from J, leaving 9 bases between them. The germline CDR1 and CDR2 sequences are SGHTA and FQGTGA. The CDR3 sequence is CASSLDRAYNSPLHF. DNA for the CDR3: TGTGCCAGCAGCTTAGATCGGGCGTATAATTCACCCCTCCACTTT.

A note on this clone: Possible read error: a much larger clone is one base away. The chain combines TRBV20-1 with TRBJ1-2, with D possibly matching TRBD1 (6 bases). Germline V lookup: CDR1 DFQATT, CDR2 SNEGSKA (reference sequence). The CDR3 covers 14 residues. The CDR3 nucleotides read TGCAGTGCTAGAGATTGGGGGGGCAACTATGTCTACACCTTC. Protein product: CSARDWGGNYVYTF.

The sample holds many counts of this clone. This sequence joins TRBV7-9 and TRBJ1-1; tentative D call: TRBD1 (5 bases). V gave up 5 bases and J gave up 1 base, with 8 bases separating them. The CDR3 spans 13 residues. Germline V gene data show CDR1 as SEHNR and CDR2 as FQNEAQ (reference sequence). CDR3 residues: CASSPGRNTEAFF. The CDR3 DNA sequence: TGTGCCAGCAGCCCAGGGAGGAACACTGAAGCTTTCTTT.